These 18 T cell receptor beta chains came from one sample sequenced in a study of T-cell memory formation after mild COVID-19. TCRdb processed the 5' RACE reads anew with MiXCR; each CDR3 protein has one entry. The repertoire holds approximately 250,000 distinct CDR3 sequences, approximately 16% seen once, with 20% to 25% in the top ten. Sequencing was performed on PBMCs or a T cell subset sorted from them (not recorded which). The receptors originated from a man between 18 and 29 years old who had mild COVID-19 (a few samples of this study predate the infection). Cell type and time point are not known.

V usage is TRBV5-1 and J usage is TRBJ2-3; D remains ambiguous. Per the germline V gene, CDR1 is SGHRS and CDR2 is YFSETQ. Trimming left V 4 bases short and J 4 bases short, with 13 bases between. The CDR3 spans 14 residues. The DNA for the CDR3 is TGCGCCAGCAGCCTAGAACCTGATTCAGATACGCAGTATTTT. The encoded protein is CASSLEPDSDTQYF.

As concerns this clonotype: A single base separates this from a much larger clone, so it may be a read error. The chain recombines TRBV6-2 or TRBV6-3 with TRBJ2-7; D unresolved. CDR1 and CDR2 (germline): MNHEY, SVGEGT. V gave up 2 bases and J gave up 4 bases, with 3 bases separating them. This CDR3 is built from 11 residues. CDR3 nucleotide sequence: TGTGCCAGCAGTTACAAGTACGAGCAGTACTTC. It is translated as CASSYKYEQYF.

This clonotype has ten or more counts. The gene calls are TRBV24-1 and TRBJ2-1, with 9 bases aligning to TRBD1. The V gene end was trimmed by 2 bases and the J gene end by 5 bases; junction bases not matched to a gene: 6. Germline V gene lookup returns CDR1 KGHDR and CDR2 SFDVKD. CDR3 size: 16 residues. This CDR3 is CATSDSPGQGDNEQFF. In nucleotides, the CDR3 is TGTGCCACCAGTGATTCCCCGGGACAGGGTGACAATGAGCAGTTCTTC.

This clonotype appeared once. This chain connects TRBV28 to TRBJ1-2; 8 bases align to TRBD1. CDR3 length: 13 amino acids. With 10 bases clipped from V and 4 bases from J, the junction kept 8 bases outside the gene matches. The germline CDR1 and CDR2 sequences are MDHEN and SYDVKM. The CDR3 protein is CATLRDRSYGYTF. The DNA of the CDR3 is TGTGCCACCCTCCGGGACAGGAGCTATGGCTACACCTTC.

This chain joins TRBV20-1 and TRBJ1-5; 9 positions agree with TRBD1. The V gene end was trimmed by 0 bases and the J gene end by 3 bases; junction bases not matched to a gene: 6. In germline, CDR1 is DFQATT, CDR2 SNEGSKA (reference sequence). CDR3 length equals 16 residues. The CDR3 coding sequence is TGCAGTGCTAGAGAGTTCGGGACAGGGATCAATCAGCCCCAGCATTTT. Its protein is CSAREFGTGINQPQHF.

The chain links TRBV11-2 to TRBJ2-1, with D perhaps TRBD1 or TRBD2 (7 bases each). The germline V gene encodes CDR1 SGHAT and CDR2 FQNNGV. Trimming took off 11 bases at V and 4 bases at J, with 18 bases between the two ends. The CDR3 totals 14 residues. The CDR3 sequence is CASKAGTVYNEQFF. The CDR3, as DNA: TGTGCCTCCAAAGCGGGGACAGTTTACAATGAGCAGTTCTTC. The whole variable domain, filled in from reference TRBV11-2 and TRBJ2-1, reads EAGVAQSPRYKIIEKRQSVAFWCNPISGHATLYWYQQILGQGPKLLIQFQNNGVVDDSQLPKDRFSAERLKGVDSTLKIQPAKLEDSAVYLCASKAGTVYNEQFFGPGTRLTVL.

The chain couples TRBV14 to TRBJ2-7; either TRBD1 or TRBD2 may supply D (5 bases each). The CDR3 has 15 residues. Germline V gene lookup returns CDR1 SGHDN and CDR2 FVKESK. V gave up 4 bases and J gave up 6 bases, with 19 bases separating them. This CDR3 reads CASSLFEVRGLEQYV. In DNA, the CDR3 is TGTGCCAGCAGCCTTTTTGAGGTGAGGGGCCTCGAGCAGTACGTC.

This clonotype was recorded only once. The chain has TRBV20-1 and TRBJ1-5; D unclear. The CDR3 spans 13 residues. The V gene's germline CDR1 is DFQATT and CDR2 SNEGSKA (reference sequence). V shed 1 base and J shed 9 bases, with 13 bases lying between them. CDR3 in DNA: TGCAGTGCTAGAGGCCAGACTGGGAGGCCCCAGCATTTT. As protein: CSARGQTGRPQHF.

The V call is TRBV27, the J call TRBJ1-2; tentatively, D is TRBD1 (5 bases). Germline values: CDR1 MNHEY, CDR2 SMNVEV (reference sequence). V was cut by 0 bases and J by 0 bases, with 14 bases left in between. This CDR3 comprises 17 residues. CDR3 protein: CASSLSGRAGANYGYTF. The CDR3 DNA follows: TGTGCCAGCAGTTTATCCGGCAGGGCTGGTGCTAACTATGGCTACACCTTC.

This clonotype was observed a few times. The chain combines TRBV5-1 with TRBJ2-5; 7 positions agree with TRBD2. The CDR3 runs to 16 residues. CDR1 SGHRS and CDR2 YFSETQ come from the germline V gene. With V trimmed by 0 bases and J by 1 base, 6 bases remained unmatched. The CDR3 region is CASSLAWGGTQETQYF. CDR3 bases: TGCGCCAGCAGCTTGGCTTGGGGGGGAACCCAAGAGACCCAGTACTTC.

The chain links TRBV7-3 to TRBJ2-1, with D perhaps matching TRBD2 (5 bases). The CDR3 length is 14 residues. The V end was cut by 4 bases, the J end by 9 bases, with 16 bases between. Germline V gene sequence: CDR1 SGHTA, CDR2 FQGTGA. The CDR3 here is CASSSNTGNSEQFF. The CDR3 coding sequence is TGTGCCAGCAGCTCGAATACCGGGAATTCTGAGCAGTTCTTC.

The chain combines TRBV7-9 with TRBJ2-7; 8 bases are shared with TRBD2. The V segment lost 6 bases and the J segment 2 bases; nucleotides outside the gene matches: 6. Germline V gene lookup returns CDR1 SEHNR and CDR2 FQNEAQ (reference sequence). CDR3 length: 14 residues. CDR3 coding DNA: TGTGCCAGCAGTCGTAGCGGGGAGCCCTACGAGCAGTACTTC. Protein sequence: CASSRSGEPYEQYF.

The V gene is TRBV7-2, the J gene TRBJ1-4; 9 bases line up with TRBD1. Germline values: CDR1 SGHTA, CDR2 FQGNSA. This CDR3 region has 14 residues. J lost 5 bases, V lost 5 bases, and 3 bases had no gene match. The CDR3 here is CASSPDRGNEKLFF. The CDR3, as DNA: TGTGCCAGCAGCCCGGACAGGGGCAATGAAAAACTGTTTTTT.

The chain couples TRBV12-5 to TRBJ1-2, with a tentative D call TRBD1 (6 bases). The CDR3 is made up of 14 amino acids. Germline V gives CDR1 LGHNT, CDR2 FRNRAP. With 5 bases removed from V and 5 bases from J, the gap between germline ends came to 15 bases. CDR3 DNA sequence: TGTGCTAGTGGTCTCAGGACAGCCTATTATGGCTACACCTTC. This translates into CASGLRTAYYGYTF.

This chain links TRBV12-3 or TRBV12-4 with TRBJ1-6; D perhaps matches TRBD1 (5 bases). This CDR3 has 16 residues. The ends were cut back, 5 bases at V and 6 bases at J, with 17 bases in the middle. The CDR3 region has the DNA TGTGCCAGCAGTCCACGTAACCGGGACGGTAATTCACCCCTCCACTTT. Translated: CASSPRNRDGNSPLHF.

This clonotype was seen a handful of times. The V and J genes are TRBV29-1 and TRBJ1-1; unclear D gene. Deletions cut 4 bases from V and 0 bases from J, with 6 bases between. Germline V gene lookup returns CDR1 SQVTM and CDR2 ANQGSEA. The CDR3 sequence is 12 residues long. CDR3 in DNA: TGCAGCGTTGTAGCCCTGAACACTGAAGCTTTCTTT. The encoded protein is CSVVALNTEAFF.

This chain connects TRBV10-3 to TRBJ2-1; D is perhaps TRBD1 (6 bases). V was pared by 3 bases and J by 1 base, with 7 bases between. Germline values: CDR1 ENHRY, CDR2 SYGVKD. The CDR3 runs 14 residues. The CDR3 reads CAISDRGSYNEQFF. The DNA of the CDR3 is TGTGCCATCAGTGACAGGGGATCCTACAATGAGCAGTTCTTC.

The table lists this clonotype with a few counts. This chain links TRBV4-1 with TRBJ1-2; 9 bases are a match to TRBD1. The germline V gene encodes CDR1 MGHRA and CDR2 YSYEKL. With V trimmed by 8 bases and J by 6 bases, 19 bases remained unmatched. The CDR3 loop spans 17 amino acids. CDR3: CASSHPQGALEGNGYTF. The CDR3 DNA is TGCGCCAGCTCCCACCCACAGGGGGCTTTAGAGGGAAATGGCTACACCTTC.